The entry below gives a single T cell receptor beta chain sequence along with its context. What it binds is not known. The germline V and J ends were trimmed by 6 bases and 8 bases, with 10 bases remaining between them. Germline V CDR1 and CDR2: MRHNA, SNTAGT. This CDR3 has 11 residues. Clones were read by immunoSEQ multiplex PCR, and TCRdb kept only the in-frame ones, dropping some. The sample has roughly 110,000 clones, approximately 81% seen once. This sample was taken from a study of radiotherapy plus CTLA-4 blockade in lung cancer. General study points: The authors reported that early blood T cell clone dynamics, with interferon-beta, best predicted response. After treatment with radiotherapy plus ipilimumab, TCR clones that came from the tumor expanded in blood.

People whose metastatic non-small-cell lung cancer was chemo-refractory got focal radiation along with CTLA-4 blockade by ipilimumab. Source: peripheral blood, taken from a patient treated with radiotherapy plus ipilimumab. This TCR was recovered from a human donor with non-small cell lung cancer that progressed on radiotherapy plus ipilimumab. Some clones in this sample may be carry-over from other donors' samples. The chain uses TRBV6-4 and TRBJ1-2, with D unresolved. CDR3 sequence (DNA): TGTGCCAGCAGGCCATCAAGGGGCTACACCTTC. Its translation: CASRPSRGYTF.